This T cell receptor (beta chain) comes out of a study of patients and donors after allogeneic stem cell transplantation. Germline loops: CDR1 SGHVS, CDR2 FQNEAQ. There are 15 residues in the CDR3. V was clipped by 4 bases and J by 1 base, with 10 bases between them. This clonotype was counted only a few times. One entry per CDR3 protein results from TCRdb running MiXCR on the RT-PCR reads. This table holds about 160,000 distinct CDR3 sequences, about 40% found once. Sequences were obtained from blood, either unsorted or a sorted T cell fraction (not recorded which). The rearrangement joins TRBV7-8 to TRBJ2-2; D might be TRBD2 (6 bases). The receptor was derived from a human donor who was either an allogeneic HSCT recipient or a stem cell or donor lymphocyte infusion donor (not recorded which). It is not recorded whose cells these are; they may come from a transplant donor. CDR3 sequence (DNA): TGTGCCAGCAGCTCACTAGCAGGGAACACCGGGGAGCTGTTTTTT. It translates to CASSSLAGNTGELFF. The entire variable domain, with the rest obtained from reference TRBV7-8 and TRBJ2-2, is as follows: GAGVSQSPRYKVAKRGQDVALRCDPISGHVSLFWYQQALGQGPEFLTYFQNEAQLDKSGLPSDRFFAERPEGSVSTLKIQRTQQEDSAVYLCASSSLAGNTGELFFGEGSRLTVL.